This TCR beta chain emerged from a study of naive and memory T cell subsets. At least ten counts were recorded for this clonotype. Both TRBC1 and TRBC2 were covered by a beta constant-region primer of two equimolar oligonucleotides. The cDNA 3' end received a ligated single-stranded oligonucleotide carrying the SP2 primer and a 12-nucleotide UMI. TCRdb re-called the UMI-ligation and nested PCR reads with MiXCR, one entry per CDR3 protein. The table shows tens of thousands of distinct CDR3 sequences, with approximately 11% occurring only once. Germline CDR1 DFQATT, CDR2 SNEGSKA (reference sequence). The ends were cut back, 6 bases at V and 5 bases at J, with 14 bases in the middle. The CDR3 runs 12 residues.

The clonotype comes from a human donor in good health. The V call is TRBV20-1, the J call TRBJ2-7, with D perhaps matching TRBD1 (6 bases). Material: effector memory CD4+ T cells from blood. Subset in this sample: effector memory, CD45RA- CD27-. CDR3 in DNA: TGCAGTGCGAGGACAGACGGCGACGAGCAGTACTTC. Its translation: CSARTDGDEQYF.